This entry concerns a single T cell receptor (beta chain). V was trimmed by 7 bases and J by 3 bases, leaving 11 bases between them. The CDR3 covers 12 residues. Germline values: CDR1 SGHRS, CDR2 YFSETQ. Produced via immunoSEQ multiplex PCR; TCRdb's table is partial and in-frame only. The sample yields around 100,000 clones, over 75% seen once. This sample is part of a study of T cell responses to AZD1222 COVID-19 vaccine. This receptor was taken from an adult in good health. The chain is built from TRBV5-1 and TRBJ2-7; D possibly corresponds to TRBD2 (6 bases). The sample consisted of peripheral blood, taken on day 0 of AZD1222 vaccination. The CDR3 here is CASGGAGYEQYF. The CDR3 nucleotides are TGCGCCAGCGGAGGGGCGGGCTACGAGCAGTACTTC.